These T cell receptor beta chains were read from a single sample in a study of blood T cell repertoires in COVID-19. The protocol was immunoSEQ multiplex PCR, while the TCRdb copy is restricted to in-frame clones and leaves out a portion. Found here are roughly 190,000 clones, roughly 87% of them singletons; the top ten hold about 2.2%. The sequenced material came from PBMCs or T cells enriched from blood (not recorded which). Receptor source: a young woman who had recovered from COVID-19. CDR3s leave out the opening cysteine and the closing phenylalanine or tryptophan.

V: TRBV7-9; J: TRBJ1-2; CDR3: ASSLAETDYGYT
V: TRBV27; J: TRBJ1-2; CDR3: ASSTRDRVLGYT
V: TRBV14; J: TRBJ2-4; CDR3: ASSQVGHLNIQY
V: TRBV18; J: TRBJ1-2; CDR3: ASSLDRASPRGGYT
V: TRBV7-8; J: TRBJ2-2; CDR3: ASSNRQGIGELF
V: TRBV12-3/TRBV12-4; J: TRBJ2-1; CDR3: ASSLGVANEQF
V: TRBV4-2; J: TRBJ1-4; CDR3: ASSTKGVNEKLF
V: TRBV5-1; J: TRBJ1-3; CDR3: ASSLTPGRLSAGNTIY
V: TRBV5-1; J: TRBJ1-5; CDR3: ASSSNLDQPQH
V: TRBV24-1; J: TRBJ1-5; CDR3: ATSLGTGGGQPQH
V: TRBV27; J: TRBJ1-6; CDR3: ASSKGRGGYNSPLH
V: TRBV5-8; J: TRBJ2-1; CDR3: ASSLEGGAYNEQF
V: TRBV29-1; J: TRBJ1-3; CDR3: SVGTGEGGLS
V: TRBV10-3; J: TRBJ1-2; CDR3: ATKDREGLVYGYT
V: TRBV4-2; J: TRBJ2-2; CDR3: ASSQGTGGSGRNTGELF
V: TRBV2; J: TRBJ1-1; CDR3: AFRMNTEAF
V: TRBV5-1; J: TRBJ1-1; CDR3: ASSLGSVPSNTEAF
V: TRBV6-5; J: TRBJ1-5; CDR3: ASSLPVSNQPQH
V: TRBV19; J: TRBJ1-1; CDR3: ATKTGKGVNTEAF
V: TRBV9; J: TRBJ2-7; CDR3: ASSPRLAGVSYEQY
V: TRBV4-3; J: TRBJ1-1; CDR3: ASSQAGTGRDGEAF